Listed below are T cell receptor beta chains from one sample, sequenced in a study of PD-1 blockade in classical Hodgkin lymphoma. Measured with immunoSEQ multiplex PCR; TCRdb has only the in-frame clones, and not every one. The sample lists approximately 21,000 clones, more than 80% occurring once. The sequencing here drew on peripheral blood mononuclear cells (PBMCs), taken before the fourth cycle of nivolumab. The receptors were sampled from a human donor with classical Hodgkin lymphoma. Each CDR3 is given with its conserved first and last residue. A D gene is named only where the DNA matches it firmly. A clone size is listed for some rows: how often the clone was seen (once, few, many), or a class if it is expanded.

J gene: TRBJ2-1; V gene: TRBV7-6; clone size: -; D gene: TRBD2; CDR3 protein: CASSLAVAGSSYNEQFF; CDR3 DNA: TGTGCCAGCAGCTTAGCCGTAGCGGGAAGCTCCTACAATGAGCAGTTCTTC
J gene: TRBJ1-5; V gene: TRBV19; clone size: -; D gene: TRBD1; CDR3 protein: CASSIRTGNNQPQHF; CDR3 DNA: TGTGCCAGTAGTATTAGGACAGGGAACAATCAGCCCCAGCATTTT
J gene: TRBJ2-6; V gene: TRBV2; clone size: -; D gene: -; CDR3 protein: CASSEWGSSGANVLTF; CDR3 DNA: TGTGCCAGCAGTGAGTGGGGCAGCTCTGGGGCCAACGTCCTGACTTTC
J gene: TRBJ2-1; V gene: TRBV7-2; clone size: -; D gene: TRBD2; CDR3 protein: CASSELASGRNEQFF; CDR3 DNA: TGTGCCAGCAGCGAGTTGGCTAGCGGGAGAAATGAGCAGTTCTTC
J gene: TRBJ2-3; V gene: TRBV18; clone size: -; D gene: TRBD2; CDR3 protein: CASSLAGYSDTQYF; CDR3 DNA: TGTGCCAGCTCACTAGCGGGTTACTCAGATACGCAGTATTTT
J gene: TRBJ2-7; V gene: TRBV7-2; clone size: -; D gene: TRBD2; CDR3 protein: CASSLELAGTYEQYF; CDR3 DNA: TGTGCCAGCAGCTTGGAACTAGCGGGCACCTACGAGCAGTACTTC
J gene: TRBJ1-5; V gene: TRBV19; clone size: -; D gene: -; CDR3 protein: CASSRAVNQPQHF; CDR3 DNA: TGTGCCAGTAGTAGGGCAGTAAATCAGCCCCAGCATTTT
J gene: TRBJ2-7; V gene: TRBV27; clone size: few; D gene: -; CDR3 protein: CASTRPYYEQYF; CDR3 DNA: TGTGCCAGCACCAGACCATACTACGAGCAGTACTTC
J gene: TRBJ2-7; V gene: TRBV7-8; clone size: few; D gene: TRBD1; CDR3 protein: CASTTGGYGEQYF; CDR3 DNA: TGTGCCAGTACGACAGGGGGCTATGGGGAGCAGTACTTC
J gene: TRBJ1-5; V gene: TRBV18; clone size: -; D gene: -; CDR3 protein: CASSPQIPGHKMGYSNQPQHF; CDR3 DNA: TGTGCCAGCTCACCACAAATCCCGGGACACAAGATGGGGTATAGCAATCAGCCCCAGCATTTT
J gene: TRBJ1-3; V gene: TRBV15; clone size: -; D gene: -; CDR3 protein: CATSRDLGFGNTIYF; CDR3 DNA: TGTGCCACCAGCAGAGATCTAGGGTTTGGAAACACCATATATTTT
J gene: TRBJ2-1; V gene: TRBV5-1; clone size: -; D gene: TRBD2; CDR3 protein: CASRGLAVRSEQFF; CDR3 DNA: TGCGCCAGCAGAGGGCTAGCGGTGCGTTCTGAGCAGTTCTTC
J gene: TRBJ2-3; V gene: TRBV27; clone size: -; D gene: TRBD2; CDR3 protein: CASSLLSGGYTDTQYF; CDR3 DNA: TGTGCCAGCAGTTTACTTAGCGGGGGTTACACAGATACGCAGTATTTT
J gene: TRBJ1-1; V gene: TRBV25-1; clone size: few; D gene: -; CDR3 protein: CASSDLGFTEAFF; CDR3 DNA: TGTGCCAGCAGTGATTTAGGGTTTACTGAAGCTTTCTTT
J gene: TRBJ2-7; V gene: TRBV5-8; clone size: -; D gene: TRBD2; CDR3 protein: CASSLGGGSYEQYF; CDR3 DNA: TGTGCCAGCAGCTTGGGCGGGGGGTCCTACGAGCAGTACTTC
J gene: TRBJ1-4; V gene: TRBV7-9; clone size: -; D gene: -; CDR3 protein: CASSLEPGHSMRKLFF; CDR3 DNA: TGTGCCAGCAGCTTAGAACCCGGCCACTCCATGAGGAAACTGTTTTTT
J gene: TRBJ1-1; V gene: TRBV29-1; clone size: -; D gene: -; CDR3 protein: CSVALKFGEGKKAFF; CDR3 DNA: TGCAGCGTTGCCCTTAAATTTGGAGAAGGGAAAAAAGCTTTCTTT
J gene: TRBJ1-2; V gene: TRBV20-1; clone size: -; D gene: -; CDR3 protein: CSASAGSGYTF; CDR3 DNA: TGCAGTGCTAGTGCGGGATCGGGCTACACCTTC
J gene: TRBJ1-6; V gene: TRBV7-8; clone size: -; D gene: -; CDR3 protein: CASSLVAGLYNSPLHF; CDR3 DNA: TGTGCCAGCAGCTTAGTAGCAGGTCTCTATAATTCACCCCTCCACTTT